The rows below give T cell receptor beta chains drawn from one sample of a study of blood T cell repertoires in COVID-19. The table came from immunoSEQ multiplex PCR; TCRdb's copy has only in-frame clones and leaves some out. The sample holds around 350,000 clones, about 87% seen once. Sequenced material: peripheral blood. These receptors came from a human donor in a cohort sampled during active COVID-19. Both conserved end residues are part of each CDR3. The order of the fields is J gene, clone size, D gene, V gene, CDR3 protein, CDR3 DNA. A D gene is named only where the DNA matches it firmly. Some rows mark clone size as missing; the rest say once, few, many or name a class of expanded clone.

>TRBJ1-6|NA|TRBD1|TRBV19
CASSLDRVNSPLHF
TGTGCCAGTAGTCTGGACAGGGTGAATTCACCCCTCCACTTT
>TRBJ2-3|once|TRBD1|TRBV7-9
CASSLSQGSADTQYF
TGTGCCAGCAGCTTATCACAGGGGAGCGCAGATACGCAGTATTTT
>TRBJ2-7|NA|TRBD1|TRBV28
CASSSHPQTGGLYEQYF
TGTGCCAGCAGTTCACACCCACAGACAGGGGGACTCTACGAGCAGTACTTC
>TRBJ2-3|NA|TRBD1|TRBV27
CASSRTGFSTDTQYF
TGTGCCAGCAGTCGGACAGGCTTCAGCACAGATACGCAGTATTTT
>TRBJ2-3|NA|TRBD2|TRBV6-7
CASHRGEREGKDTQYF
TGTGCCAGCCACCGGGGCGAGCGGGAGGGGAAAGATACGCAGTATTTT
>TRBJ2-3|NA|TRBD2|TRBV5-1
CASSPGLATDTQYF
TGCGCCAGCAGCCCGGGACTAGCGACAGATACGCAGTATTTT
>TRBJ2-1|few|TRBD2|TRBV11-1
CASSEKGRANRDEQFF
TGTGCCAGCAGCGAAAAAGGGAGGGCCAATAGAGATGAGCAGTTCTTC
>TRBJ2-2|NA|TRBD1|TRBV6-4
CASSVKGATGELFF
TGTGCCAGCAGTGTGAAGGGGGCAACCGGGGAGCTGTTTTTT
>TRBJ2-5|NA|NA|TRBV28
CASSLPGGLQETQYF
TGTGCCAGCAGCCTTCCGGGGGGCTTGCAAGAGACCCAGTACTTC
>TRBJ2-1|once|NA|TRBV9
CASSVEGTSLYNEQFF
TGTGCCAGCAGCGTAGAGGGGACTTCGCTATACAATGAGCAGTTCTTC
>TRBJ2-5|NA|NA|TRBV4-1
CASSQEGFGERVKYF
TGCGCCAGCAGCCAAGAGGGCTTTGGAGAGCGGGTGAAGTACTTC
>TRBJ1-2|NA|TRBD1|TRBV19
CASRPGRAGGQDTF
TGTGCCAGCCGGCCCGGGCGGGCAGGGGGTCAGGACACCTTC
>TRBJ2-1|NA|TRBD2|TRBV30
CAWSLAGGPYNEQFF
TGTGCCTGGAGTTTAGCGGGAGGACCCTACAATGAGCAGTTCTTC
>TRBJ2-1|NA|TRBD2|TRBV5-1
CASSLEAGGGSYNEQFF
TGCGCCAGCAGCTTGGAAGCGGGAGGCGGTTCCTACAATGAGCAGTTCTTC
>TRBJ2-3|NA|TRBD2|TRBV6-1
CASSVGLAGLGDTQYF
TGTGCCAGCAGTGTCGGACTAGCGGGGTTAGGGGATACGCAGTATTTT
>TRBJ1-2|NA|NA|TRBV6-5
CASSIGGNKGYTF
TGTGCCAGCTCCATCGGAGGGAATAAGGGCTACACCTTC
>TRBJ2-1|NA|TRBD2|TRBV9
CASSVAPVSGGPYEQFF
TGTGCCAGCAGCGTAGCTCCTGTGAGCGGGGGTCCCTATGAGCAGTTCTTC
>TRBJ1-3|NA|NA|TRBV30
CAWSFTGFSGNTIYF
TGTGCCTGGAGTTTCACAGGTTTCTCTGGAAACACCATATATTTT
>TRBJ2-1|NA|NA|TRBV11-2
CASSLYSPGADIINEQFF
TGTGCCAGCAGCTTATATTCACCCGGAGCGGATATTATCAATGAGCAGTTCTTC
>TRBJ1-5|NA|TRBD1|TRBV30
CAWSEGQGGQPQHF
TGTGCCTGGAGTGAAGGACAGGGGGGTCAGCCCCAGCATTTT
>TRBJ2-7|NA|NA|TRBV18
CASSPPPGSYEQYF
TGTGCCAGCTCACCACCCCCAGGCTCCTACGAGCAGTACTTC
>TRBJ2-7|NA|TRBD2|TRBV27
CASSTRPPLAGGLEQYF
TGTGCCAGCAGTACCCGACCACCACTAGCGGGGGGCCTCGAGCAGTACTTC
>TRBJ2-1|NA|NA|TRBV30
CAWSVDSPNEQFF
TGTGCCTGGAGTGTAGACAGCCCGAATGAGCAGTTCTTC
>TRBJ1-6|NA|TRBD1|TRBV6-4
CASARQGNSPLHF
TGTGCCAGCGCCAGACAGGGGAATTCACCCCTCCACTTT
>TRBJ1-1|NA|NA|TRBV29-1
CSVKPSFDTEAFF
TGCAGCGTTAAACCTAGTTTCGACACTGAAGCTTTCTTT
>TRBJ1-1|once|TRBD1|TRBV27
CASRSTGGNGTEAFF
TGTGCCAGCAGATCGACAGGGGGGAACGGGACTGAAGCTTTCTTT
>TRBJ1-1|NA|TRBD1|TRBV29-1
CSVTQGAMNTEAFF
TGCAGCGTTACACAGGGGGCGATGAACACTGAAGCTTTCTTT
>TRBJ2-1|NA|TRBD2|TRBV6-5
CASSWEAGVESDEQFF
TGTGCCAGCAGTTGGGAAGCGGGAGTGGAGTCCGATGAGCAGTTCTTC
>TRBJ1-3|NA|NA|TRBV28
CASSSPPEAGNTIYF
TGTGCCAGCAGTTCCCCACCCGAGGCTGGAAACACCATATATTTT
>TRBJ1-2|NA|TRBD1|TRBV19
CASSPWTGDLYGYTF
TGTGCCAGTAGTCCCTGGACAGGGGATCTGTATGGCTACACCTTC
>TRBJ2-5|NA|TRBD1|TRBV7-3
CASSLNAGGQETQYF
TGTGCCAGCAGCTTAAACGCAGGGGGCCAGGAGACCCAGTACTTC
>TRBJ1-3|NA|NA|TRBV19
CASSMSAGVSGNTIYF
TGTGCCAGTAGTATGTCGGCAGGTGTCTCTGGAAACACCATATATTTT
>TRBJ2-1|once|TRBD2|TRBV5-1
CASESGTNNEQFF
TGCGCCAGCGAGAGCGGGACTAACAATGAGCAGTTCTTC
>TRBJ2-7|NA|NA|TRBV30
CAWSAQGREQYF
TGTGCCTGGAGCGCACAGGGGAGGGAGCAGTACTTC
>TRBJ1-5|NA|NA|TRBV2
CASSPYSNQPQHF
TGTGCCAGTAGTCCTTATAGCAATCAGCCCCAGCATTTT
>TRBJ2-7|NA|TRBD1|TRBV18
CASSSTGDRYEQYF
TGTGCCAGCTCATCGACAGGGGACCGATACGAGCAGTACTTC
>TRBJ1-6|NA|TRBD1|TRBV6-5
CASSDPGQGTPLHF
TGTGCCAGCAGCGACCCGGGACAGGGAACGCCCCTCCACTTT
>TRBJ2-7|NA|TRBD1|TRBV19
CASSPRTGGVYEQYF
TGTGCCAGTAGTCCCCGGACAGGGGGTGTCTACGAGCAGTACTTC
>TRBJ2-3|NA|NA|TRBV2
CASSEGRADFRRGADTQYF
TGTGCCAGCAGTGAAGGTCGGGCGGATTTTCGCAGGGGCGCAGATACGCAGTATTTT
>TRBJ2-5|NA|TRBD2|TRBV2
CASSRGVETQYF
TGTGCCAGCAGCCGGGGGGTGGAGACCCAGTACTTC
>TRBJ2-5|NA|NA|TRBV13
CASSHKQETWPYQETQYF
TGTGCCAGCAGCCACAAACAGGAGACATGGCCGTACCAAGAGACCCAGTACTTC
>TRBJ1-4|NA|NA|TRBV11-2
CASSFQTTNEKLFF
TGTGCCAGCAGCTTTCAGACAACTAATGAAAAACTGTTTTTT
>TRBJ2-7|NA|NA|TRBV21-1
CASSKRDRGYEQYF
TGTGCCAGCAGCAAGCGGGACAGGGGGTACGAGCAGTACTTC